These T cell receptor beta chains were read from a single sample in a study of blood T cell repertoires in COVID-19. Method: immunoSEQ multiplex PCR; TCRdb's copy keeps in-frame clones and lacks some. The table shows roughly 80,000 clones, with roughly four fifths occurring only once. Sequencing was performed on peripheral blood. These receptors were collected from a human donor in a cohort sampled during active COVID-19. Each CDR3 is given with its conserved first and last residue. The order of the fields is V gene, D gene, clone size, J gene, CDR3 protein, CDR3 DNA. A D gene is named only where the DNA matches it firmly. The size of a clone is reported for some rows only, either as once, few or many, or as a class for expanded clones.

TRBV6-6	TRBD2	.	TRBJ2-7	CASSQGTRAYEQYF	TGTGCCAGCAGTCAGGGGACTAGGGCCTACGAGCAGTACTTC
TRBV6-4	.	.	TRBJ1-1	CASRVRGGTEAFF	TGTGCCAGCCGCGTAAGGGGAGGCACTGAAGCTTTCTTT
TRBV5-1	TRBD1	.	TRBJ2-7	CASSYGTELYEQYF	TGCGCCAGCAGCTACGGGACAGAGCTCTACGAGCAGTACTTC
TRBV5-1	.	.	TRBJ1-1	CASSLDGDTEAFF	TGCGCCAGCAGCTTGGACGGGGACACTGAAGCTTTCTTT
TRBV5-1	.	.	TRBJ1-2	CASSVDSSPYGYTF	TGCGCCAGCAGCGTGGACAGCTCGCCCTATGGCTACACCTTC
TRBV5-5	.	.	TRBJ1-3	CASSLGAGAGNTIYF	TGTGCCAGCAGCTTGGGGGCAGGGGCCGGAAACACCATATATTTT
TRBV3-1/TRBV3-2	TRBD1	.	TRBJ1-2	CASSTDRVGYGYTF	TGTGCCAGCAGCACCGACAGGGTCGGCTATGGCTACACCTTC
TRBV9	.	.	TRBJ2-5	CASSVGEETQYF	TGTGCCAGCAGCGTAGGTGAGGAGACCCAGTACTTC
TRBV19	TRBD1	.	TRBJ1-5	CASSRAGGAYSNQPQHF	TGTGCCAGTAGTAGGGCAGGGGGCGCATATAGCAATCAGCCCCAGCATTTT
TRBV19	.	.	TRBJ2-1	CASSTPYLNEQFF	TGTGCCAGTAGTACCCCTTATCTGAATGAGCAGTTCTTC
TRBV4-2	.	.	TRBJ2-1	CASSQGLSSGGNEQFF	TGTGCCAGCAGCCAAGGGTTGAGTTCCGGAGGCAATGAGCAGTTCTTC
TRBV5-1	.	.	TRBJ2-7	CASSLERASAEQYF	TGCGCCAGCAGCTTGGAGAGGGCCTCCGCCGAGCAGTACTTC
TRBV10-1	.	.	TRBJ2-7	CASSPSTVSYEQYF	TGCGCCAGCAGCCCCTCGACAGTATCCTACGAGCAGTACTTC
TRBV5-1	TRBD2	.	TRBJ2-5	CASSARTSGGPETQYF	TGCGCCAGCAGCGCCCGGACTAGCGGGGGGCCCGAGACCCAGTACTTC
TRBV24-1	TRBD2	.	TRBJ2-1	CATSSPLAGVRNEQFF	TGTGCCACCAGCAGCCCTTTGGCGGGGGTCAGGAATGAGCAGTTCTTC
TRBV29-1	.	.	TRBJ2-2	CSVRVFLTGELFF	TGCAGCGTTCGAGTCTTCTTAACCGGGGAGCTGTTTTTT
TRBV3-1/TRBV3-2	.	.	TRBJ2-1	CASAGYNEQFF	TGTGCCAGCGCGGGGTACAATGAGCAGTTCTTC
TRBV28	TRBD1	.	TRBJ1-2	CASTLIGGIDYGYTF	TGTGCCAGCACCCTTATAGGGGGCATAGACTATGGCTACACCTTC
TRBV3-1/TRBV3-2	.	.	TRBJ2-6	CASSQRQGRNGANVLTF	TGTGCCAGCAGCCAAAGGCAGGGAAGAAATGGGGCCAACGTCCTGACTTTC
TRBV11-2	TRBD1	.	TRBJ1-2	CASRGQGLYGYTF	TGTGCCAGCAGGGGACAGGGACTTTATGGCTACACCTTC
TRBV2	.	.	TRBJ1-1	CASSTKVAFF	TGTGCCAGCAGTACTAAGGTAGCTTTCTTT
TRBV4-2	TRBD2	.	TRBJ2-1	CASSSLAGETYNEQFF	TGTGCCAGCAGCTCCCTAGCGGGGGAAACCTACAATGAGCAGTTCTTC
TRBV6-5	TRBD2	.	TRBJ2-7	CASNNIAGGRTEQYF	TGTGCCAGCAACAACATAGCGGGGGGCCGTACCGAGCAGTACTTC
TRBV7-9	.	.	TRBJ1-5	CASSLDQGSRPQHF	TGTGCCAGCAGCTTAGACCAGGGAAGTCGCCCCCAGCATTTT
TRBV5-5	.	.	TRBJ2-5	CASSPSTAGTQYF	TGTGCCAGCAGCCCTTCGACAGCCGGGACCCAGTACTTC
TRBV9	TRBD2	.	TRBJ2-5	CASSQRIGTSGGRQETQYF	TGTGCCAGCAGCCAGAGAATCGGGACTAGCGGGGGTAGACAAGAGACCCAGTACTTC
TRBV1	.	few	TRBJ2-1	CTSSRSKKGRGSNEQFF	TGCACCAGCAGCCGATCAAAAAAGGGGCGGGGTAGTAATGAGCAGTTCTTC
TRBV5-6	.	.	TRBJ1-5	CASSIQGINQPQHF	TGTGCCAGCAGTATCCAGGGGATCAATCAGCCCCAGCATTTT
TRBV19	.	.	TRBJ1-5	CASTVGGHSNQPQHF	TGTGCCAGTACTGTGGGGGGTCATAGCAATCAGCCCCAGCATTTT
TRBV19	TRBD1	few	TRBJ1-2	CASSRGQGGHGYTF	TGTGCCAGTAGTAGGGGACAGGGTGGACATGGCTACACCTTC
TRBV19	TRBD1	.	TRBJ2-3	CASSSGTGSADTQYF	TGTGCCAGTAGTAGCGGGACAGGTTCAGCCGATACGCAGTATTTT
TRBV4-1	.	.	TRBJ1-1	CASSQDEVRYDEAFF	TGCGCCAGCAGCCAAGATGAGGTGAGGTACGATGAAGCTTTCTTT
TRBV7-9	TRBD2	.	TRBJ2-3	CASSLVVAGVRLDTQYF	TGTGCCAGCAGCTTAGTAGTAGCGGGGGTGCGTTTGGATACGCAGTATTTT
TRBV27	.	.	TRBJ1-1	CASSLGGPNTEAFF	TGTGCCAGCAGTTTAGGAGGACCGAACACTGAAGCTTTCTTT
TRBV11-3	TRBD2	few	TRBJ2-1	CASSPGLAGYNEQFF	TGTGCCAGCAGCCCGGGACTAGCGGGTTACAATGAGCAGTTCTTC
TRBV28	TRBD2	.	TRBJ2-1	CASTPGGTSVSYNEQFF	TGTGCCAGCACCCCCGGTGGGACTAGCGTTTCCTACAATGAGCAGTTCTTC
TRBV29-1	.	.	TRBJ2-6	CSAAFRTPYSGANVLTF	TGCAGCGCCGCCTTTAGGACACCCTACTCTGGGGCCAACGTCCTGACTTTC
TRBV5-1	TRBD1	.	TRBJ2-5	CASSWGQGAGETQYF	TGCGCCAGCAGCTGGGGACAGGGGGCAGGAGAGACCCAGTACTTC
TRBV27	TRBD2	once	TRBJ2-3	CASRLAGGPTDTQYF	TGTGCCAGCAGACTAGCGGGGGGGCCTACAGATACGCAGTATTTT
TRBV4-1	.	.	TRBJ2-7	CASSRRQSYEQYF	TGCGCCAGCAGCCGCCGACAGTCCTACGAGCAGTACTTC
TRBV7-9	.	.	TRBJ2-1	CASSSLSASYNEQFF	TGTGCCAGCAGCTCCCTTAGCGCCTCCTACAATGAGCAGTTCTTC